The following is a TCR beta chain sequence with its context. The participants were between about 18 and 90 years old and came from some 25 US areas. Donors were grouped by their self-reported clinical history. Original analysis: How many nucleated cells were present was estimated from reference gene primer amplification. Assay used: immunoSEQ multiplex PCR; TCRdb lists only in-frame clones, some missing. V and J calls and clone size are given by that table; D and trimming were obtained from the DNA. The table records about 320,000 clones, 87% of them present only once. These data belong to a study of blood T cell repertoires in COVID-19. Overall study context: Collection of acute and convalescent COVID-19 samples took place in the United States, Italy and Spain.

Germline CDR1 reads LNHDA; CDR2 reads SQIVND (reference sequence). The V end was cut by 2 bases, the J end by 6 bases, with 13 bases between. The CDR3 length is 14 residues. This clonotype originated in a woman in her twenties or thirties who had recovered from COVID-19. Specimen: PBMCs or T cells enriched from blood (not recorded which). This chain uses TRBV19 with TRBJ1-1; D might be TRBD1 (5 bases). The CDR3 loop reads CASSITTGGAEAFF. In DNA form, the CDR3 reads TGTGCCAGTAGTATAACGACGGGGGGTGCTGAAGCTTTCTTT.